This entry features one TCR beta chain sequence. What it binds is not known. The data originate from a study of shared clonotypes between healthy human individuals. Overall study results and limits: Richness estimates generally favored naive over memory subsets.

Replicate PCRs run on sorted subsets employed 150 to 250 ng DNA, approximately 30,000 T cell genomes. Sequencing was performed with immunoSEQ multiplex PCR; in TCRdb, only in-frame clones are kept and a portion is missing. The sample has roughly 2 million clones, under 97% seen once; the top ten hold roughly 0.13%. Germline CDR1 and CDR2: MDHEN and SYDVKM. The CDR3 is made up of 17 amino acids. V lost 1 base and J 4 bases, leaving 17 bases between the germline ends. The chain combines TRBV28 with TRBJ1-3, with D possibly being TRBD1 (5 bases). The sample comprised naive CD4+ T cells sorted from blood. Stated subset: CD45RA+ positively selected. The sequence was obtained from a man between 18 and 29 years old in good health. CDR3 DNA: TGTGCCAGCAGTTTATCTAGGGGCTCCAAGAGGGGAAACACCATATATTTT. This gives the protein CASSLSRGSKRGNTIYF.